This T cell receptor (beta chain) was sequenced during a study of blood T cells in healthy people across ages. There are 11 residues in the CDR3. Trimming pared 9 bases from V and 7 bases from J, leaving 13 bases between. Germline V gene lookup returns CDR1 SGHNT and CDR2 YENEEA. A second 7 to 11 cycle PCR used barcoded and J-beta primers. TCRdb itself ran the 5' RACE reads through MiXCR, one entry per CDR3 protein. The sample records around 1,700,000 distinct CDR3 sequences, roughly 30% being singletons. The clonotype originates from a woman under 40 in good health. The rearrangement joins TRBV11-3 to TRBJ2-7, with D perhaps matching TRBD1 or TRBD2 (5 bases each). Specimen: blood. The CDR3: CARAGAVEQYF. The CDR3 DNA sequence: TGTGCCAGAGCCGGGGCGGTTGAGCAGTACTTC.